Following are 22 T cell receptor beta chains from one sample sequenced in a study of blood T cell repertoires in COVID-19. TCRdb's table, derived via immunoSEQ multiplex PCR, lists solely in-frame clones and lacks some. The sample lists roughly 410,000 clones; around 87% were seen once. The sample taken for sequencing was peripheral blood. Every receptor here comes from a woman between 55 and 75 years old with COVID-19, enrolled during active disease.

The genes are TRBV6-1 and TRBJ1-5, with no clear D. The CDR3 covers 13 residues. Between the trimmed V and J ends, which lost 0 bases and 9 bases, there was a span of 9 bases. Germline CDR1 reads MNHNS; CDR2 reads SASEGT. For the CDR3, the DNA is TGTGCCAGCAGTGAAGCGGGAGCGGGGCCCCAGCATTTT. It translates to CASSEAGAGPQHF.

The chain has TRBV14 and TRBJ1-6; no reliable D call. The CDR3 is 17 amino acids. Germline V gene lookup returns CDR1 SGHDN and CDR2 FVKESK. The V gene lost 4 bases and the J gene lost 0 bases, with 13 bases spanning the gap. The CDR3 sequence: CASSPPAASSYNSPLHF. The CDR3 DNA reads as TGTGCCAGCAGCCCCCCGGCGGCGAGCTCCTATAATTCACCCCTCCACTTT.

This sequence joins TRBV19 and TRBJ2-7; TRBD1 aligns across 8 bases. The ends lost 3 bases at V and 6 bases at J; junction bases unmatched: 10. The CDR3 loop spans 15 amino acids. The V gene's germline CDR1 is LNHDA and CDR2 SQIVND (reference sequence). DNA for the CDR3: TGTGCCAGTAGTATTGATAGGACAGGGTCCGGCGAGCAGTACTTC. Translated: CASSIDRTGSGEQYF. The full variable domain, its missing parts supplied by reference TRBV19 and TRBJ2-7, is DGGITQSPKYLFRKEGQNVTLSCEQNLNHDAMYWYRQDPGQGLRLIYYSQIVNDFQKGDIAEGYSVSREKKESFPLTVTSAQKNPTAFYLCASSIDRTGSGEQYFGPGTRLTVT.

The chain is built from TRBV19 and TRBJ2-3; TRBD2 agrees at 10 bases. Germline CDR1 reads LNHDA; CDR2 reads SQIVND (reference sequence). The length of the CDR3 is 15 residues. V trimming: 0 bases; J trimming: 5 bases; junction bases outside the gene matches: 2. The CDR3 DNA sequence: TGTGCCAGTAGTATAGATAGCGGGGGGATAGATACGCAGTATTTT. Translating it yields CASSIDSGGIDTQYF.

This chain joins TRBV7-8 and TRBJ2-5; 8 bases match TRBD1. The length of the CDR3 is 14 residues. V shed 6 bases and J 4 bases; nucleotides not matched to a gene: 7. Germline V CDR1 and CDR2: SGHVS, FQNEAQ. For the CDR3, the DNA is TGTGCCAGCAGACCTTCAGGGGGCAGAGAGACCCAGTACTTC. Amino acids: CASRPSGGRETQYF.

This chain joins TRBV28 and TRBJ1-4; weak D call: TRBD1 (6 bases). Germline assignment: CDR1 MDHEN and CDR2 SYDVKM. The CDR3 consists of 12 residues. V lost 6 bases, J lost 11 bases, and 13 bases lay in between. CDR3 in amino acids: CASSPGRGKLFF. The CDR3 DNA follows: TGTGCCAGCAGCCCTGGGAGGGGGAAACTGTTTTTT.

This rearrangement joins TRBV19 to TRBJ1-4, with 9 bases that match TRBD1. V lost 3 bases to trimming and J lost 5 bases; unmatched junction nucleotides: 1. Germline V gene lookup returns CDR1 LNHDA and CDR2 SQIVND (reference sequence). The length of the CDR3 is 14 residues. DNA for the CDR3: TGTGCCAGTAGTATCGGACAGGGGAATGAAAAACTGTTTTTT. It yields the protein CASSIGQGNEKLFF.

The sample holds one count of this clone. V gene TRBV18 combines with J gene TRBJ2-7, with D tentatively TRBD2 (6 bases). Trimming took 2 bases from V and 3 from J, leaving 8 bases between them. The CDR3 extends over 13 amino acids. Germline loops: CDR1 KGHSH, CDR2 LQKENI. The CDR3 reads CASSPGGDYEQYF. CDR3 bases: TGTGCCAGCTCACCAGGCGGGGACTACGAGCAGTACTTC.

This chain connects TRBV27 to TRBJ1-2; possibly TRBD1 for D (6 bases). CDR1 is MNHEY and CDR2 is SMNVEV in the germline V gene (reference sequence). The V and J ends lost 6 bases and 4 bases respectively, with 15 bases between them. The CDR3 extends over 14 amino acids. CDR3 region: CASSPLQGVYGYTF. DNA for the CDR3: TGTGCCAGCAGCCCGCTACAGGGCGTCTATGGCTACACCTTC.

The chain recombines TRBV10-3 with TRBJ2-7; 7 positions agree with TRBD1. Trimming took 6 bases from V and 4 from J; bases not matched to a gene: 3. Germline assignment: CDR1 ENHRY and CDR2 SYGVKD. The CDR3 extends over 12 amino acids. The CDR3: CAIRSQGYEQYF. As DNA, the CDR3 is TGTGCCATCAGATCACAGGGGTACGAGCAGTACTTC.

The chain joins TRBV5-6 to TRBJ2-1; 8 nucleotides agree with TRBD1. The CDR3 runs 15 residues. Germline loops: CDR1 SGHDT, CDR2 YYEEEE. The trim removed 2 bases at V and 6 bases at J, leaving 7 bases unmatched. The CDR3 loop is CASSFGQGMGNEQFF. CDR3 in DNA: TGTGCCAGCAGCTTCGGACAGGGTATGGGCAATGAGCAGTTCTTC.

CDR3 residues: CASSISGANEKLFF. In DNA, the CDR3 is TGTGCCAGTAGTATTTCAGGGGCTAATGAAAAACTGTTTTTT. V usage is TRBV19 and J usage is TRBJ1-4; D perhaps matches TRBD1 (6 bases). From germline, CDR1 is LNHDA and CDR2 SQIVND (reference sequence). CDR3 length: 14 residues. The V end was cut by 3 bases, the J end by 3 bases, with 8 bases between. The full variable domain, completed using reference TRBV19 and TRBJ1-4, is DGGITQSPKYLFRKEGQNVTLSCEQNLNHDAMYWYRQDPGQGLRLIYYSQIVNDFQKGDIAEGYSVSREKKESFPLTVTSAQKNPTAFYLCASSISGANEKLFFGSGTQLSVL.

The CDR3 DNA is TGCGCCAGCAGCAGCGGACTAGTTGAGACCCAGTACTTC. Amino acid sequence: CASSSGLVETQYF. The J gene is TRBJ2-5, the V gene TRBV5-1, with 7 positions matching TRBD2. Germline V gene sequence: CDR1 SGHRS, CDR2 YFSETQ. The CDR3 length is 13 residues. The V and J ends lost 4 bases and 5 bases, in that order; junction bases with no gene match: 5.

The V call is TRBV5-4, the J call TRBJ2-5; D remains ambiguous. Germline assignment: CDR1 SGHNT and CDR2 YYREEE (reference sequence). V was cut by 4 bases and J by 5 bases, with 12 bases left in between. The CDR3 has 13 amino acids. The DNA of the CDR3 is TGTGCCAGCAGCCCCGCCCGCCGGGAGACCCAGTACTTC. Protein: CASSPARRETQYF.

This clone was recorded a few times. The gene calls are TRBV27 and TRBJ1-1; unclear D gene. Germline V gene data show CDR1 as MNHEY and CDR2 as SMNVEV (reference sequence). This CDR3 contains 13 residues. Trimming pared 5 bases from V and 2 bases from J, leaving 9 bases between. The CDR3 region has the DNA TGTGCCAGCAGTCCACTGATAAACACTGAAGCTTTCTTT. Residues: CASSPLINTEAFF.

Details on this clone: One end of the junction is discordant with germline, which a read error may explain. The chain combines TRBV6-1 with TRBJ2-5; TRBD2 aligns across 9 bases. This CDR3 region has 15 residues. CDR1 is MNHNS, CDR2 SASEGT, per germline. CDR3 in DNA: TGTGCCAGCACTGAAATGACTAGCGGCAAAGAGACCCAGTACTTC. As protein: CASTEMTSGKETQYF.

The chain couples TRBV5-1 to TRBJ2-5; D might be TRBD1 (6 bases). Trimming removed 4 bases at V and 2 bases at J, with 15 bases between. The CDR3 loop spans 15 amino acids. Germline V gene sequence: CDR1 SGHRS, CDR2 YFSETQ. The CDR3 DNA reads TGCGCCAGCAGCGCAGGACAGCTTACGCAAGAGACCCAGTACTTC. Its protein product is CASSAGQLTQETQYF.

This clone came up once. The chain combines TRBV3-1 (or the pseudogene TRBV3-2) with TRBJ2-5; possible D gene TRBD2, 5 bases. V shed 2 bases and J shed 1 base, with 11 bases lying between them. Germline V gene sequence: CDR1 LGHDT, CDR2 YNNKEL (reference sequence). The CDR3 covers 15 residues. The CDR3 sequence is CASSQRGLTQETQYF. DNA for the CDR3: TGTGCCAGCAGCCAAAGAGGGTTAACCCAAGAGACCCAGTACTTC.

Concerning this clone: An end of the junction differs from the germline gene, which may be a read error. V usage is TRBV3-1 (or the pseudogene TRBV3-2) and J usage is TRBJ2-7; 7 bases are shared with TRBD1. In germline, CDR1 is LGHDT, CDR2 YNNKEL (reference sequence). This CDR3 has 12 residues. The CDR3 loop is CASSQVPQGVRF. The CDR3 DNA sequence: TGTGCCAGCAGCCAAGTTCCTCAGGGGGTTCGCTTC.

V gene TRBV11-3 combines with J gene TRBJ1-5; D possibly corresponds to TRBD1 (5 bases). This CDR3 is built from 17 residues. Deletions cut 0 bases from V and 0 bases from J, with 12 bases between. Germline loops: CDR1 SGHNT, CDR2 YENEEA. The CDR3 sequence: CASSLEDRLYSNQPQHF. In nucleotides, the CDR3 is TGTGCCAGCAGCTTAGAAGACAGATTATATAGCAATCAGCCCCAGCATTTT.

V usage is TRBV18 and J usage is TRBJ1-1; the D is unclear. From germline, CDR1 is KGHSH and CDR2 LQKENI. Trimming removed 5 bases at V and 1 base at J, with 14 bases between. This CDR3 has 15 amino acids. This CDR3 is CASSSFSIQNTEAFF. The CDR3 nucleotides read TGTGCCAGCTCATCCTTCTCAATACAGAACACTGAAGCTTTCTTT. The entire variable domain, with the rest obtained from reference TRBV18 and TRBJ1-1, is as follows: NAGVMQNPRHLVRRRGQEARLRCSPMKGHSHVYWYRQLPEEGLKFMVYLQKENIIDESGMPKERFSAEFPKEGPSILRIQQVVRGDSAAYFCASSSFSIQNTEAFFGQGTRLTVV.

The chain uses TRBV11-2 and TRBJ2-2; D is perhaps TRBD1 (6 bases). V lost 4 bases and J lost 2, with 11 bases in between. The germline V gene encodes CDR1 SGHAT and CDR2 FQNNGV. CDR3 length: 15 residues. The CDR3 nucleotides are TGTGCCAGCAGCTCTCCGACAGGCAACACCGGGGAGCTGTTTTTT. The encoded protein is CASSSPTGNTGELFF.